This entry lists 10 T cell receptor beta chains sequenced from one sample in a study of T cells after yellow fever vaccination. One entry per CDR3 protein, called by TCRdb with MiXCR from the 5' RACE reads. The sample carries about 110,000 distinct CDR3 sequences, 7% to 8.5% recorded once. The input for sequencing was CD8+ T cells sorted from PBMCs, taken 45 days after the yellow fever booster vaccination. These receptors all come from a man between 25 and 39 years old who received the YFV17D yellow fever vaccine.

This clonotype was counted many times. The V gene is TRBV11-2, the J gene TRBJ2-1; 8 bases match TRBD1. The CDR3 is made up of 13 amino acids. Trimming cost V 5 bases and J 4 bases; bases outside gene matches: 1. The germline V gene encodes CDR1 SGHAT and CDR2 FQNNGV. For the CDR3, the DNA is TGTGCCAGCAGCCGGACAGGGTACAATGAGCAGTTCTTC. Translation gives CASSRTGYNEQFF.

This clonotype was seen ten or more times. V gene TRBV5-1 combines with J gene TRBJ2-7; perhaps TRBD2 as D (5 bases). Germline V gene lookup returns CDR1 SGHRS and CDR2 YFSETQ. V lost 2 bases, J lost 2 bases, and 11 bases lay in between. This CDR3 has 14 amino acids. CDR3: CASSLSGYTYEQYF. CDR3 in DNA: TGCGCCAGCAGCTTAAGCGGTTACACCTACGAGCAGTACTTC.

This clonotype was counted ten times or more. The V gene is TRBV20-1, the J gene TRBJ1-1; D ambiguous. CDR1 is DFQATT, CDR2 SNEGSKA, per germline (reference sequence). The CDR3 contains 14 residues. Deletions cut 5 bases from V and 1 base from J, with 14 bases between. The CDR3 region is CSAQVGVGNTEAFF. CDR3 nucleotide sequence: TGCAGTGCTCAGGTGGGCGTTGGGAACACTGAAGCTTTCTTT.

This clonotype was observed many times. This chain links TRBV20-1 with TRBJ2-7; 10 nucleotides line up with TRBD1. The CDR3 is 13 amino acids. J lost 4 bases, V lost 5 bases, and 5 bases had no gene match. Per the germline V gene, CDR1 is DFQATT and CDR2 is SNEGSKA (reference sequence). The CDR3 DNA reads TGCAGTGCTGGACAGGGGGTAGGTTACGAGCAGTACTTC. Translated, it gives CSAGQGVGYEQYF.

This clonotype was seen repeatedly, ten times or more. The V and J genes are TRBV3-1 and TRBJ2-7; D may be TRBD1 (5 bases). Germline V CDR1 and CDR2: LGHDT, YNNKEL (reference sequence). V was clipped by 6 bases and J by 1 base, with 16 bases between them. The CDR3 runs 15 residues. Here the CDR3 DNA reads TGTGCCAGCAGGGGCCAGGGTGCGCGGTCCTACGAGCAGTACTTC. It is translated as CASRGQGARSYEQYF.

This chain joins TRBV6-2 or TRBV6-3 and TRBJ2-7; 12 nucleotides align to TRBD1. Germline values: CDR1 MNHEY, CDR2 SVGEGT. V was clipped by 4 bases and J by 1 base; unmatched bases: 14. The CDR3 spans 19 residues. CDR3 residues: CASSWTSGTGGPQSYEQYF. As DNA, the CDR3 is TGTGCCAGCAGTTGGACTTCCGGGACAGGGGGCCCCCAGTCCTACGAGCAGTACTTC.

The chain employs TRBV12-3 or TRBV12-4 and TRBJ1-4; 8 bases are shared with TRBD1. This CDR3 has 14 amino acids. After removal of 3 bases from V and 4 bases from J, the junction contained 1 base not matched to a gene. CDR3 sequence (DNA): TGTGCCAGCAGTTTTGACAGGGGTAATGAAAAACTGTTTTTT. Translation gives CASSFDRGNEKLFF.

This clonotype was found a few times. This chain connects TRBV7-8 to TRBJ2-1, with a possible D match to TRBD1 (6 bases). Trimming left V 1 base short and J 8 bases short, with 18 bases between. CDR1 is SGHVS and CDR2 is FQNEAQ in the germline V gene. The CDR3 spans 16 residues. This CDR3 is CASSLGAGEGQDEQFF. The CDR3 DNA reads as TGTGCCAGCAGCTTAGGGGCAGGGGAAGGGCAGGATGAGCAGTTCTTC.

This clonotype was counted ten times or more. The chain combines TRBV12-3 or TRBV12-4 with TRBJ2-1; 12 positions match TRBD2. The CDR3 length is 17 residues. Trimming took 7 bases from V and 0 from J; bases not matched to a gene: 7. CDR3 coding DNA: TGTGCCAGCACCACGACTAGCGGGAGTGGCTCCTACAATGAGCAGTTCTTC. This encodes CASTTTSGSGSYNEQFF.

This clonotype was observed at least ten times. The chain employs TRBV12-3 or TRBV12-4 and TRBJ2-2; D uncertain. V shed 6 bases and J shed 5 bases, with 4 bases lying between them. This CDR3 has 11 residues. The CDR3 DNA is TGTGCCAGCAGCGAAACCGGGGAGCTGTTTTTT. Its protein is CASSETGELFF.